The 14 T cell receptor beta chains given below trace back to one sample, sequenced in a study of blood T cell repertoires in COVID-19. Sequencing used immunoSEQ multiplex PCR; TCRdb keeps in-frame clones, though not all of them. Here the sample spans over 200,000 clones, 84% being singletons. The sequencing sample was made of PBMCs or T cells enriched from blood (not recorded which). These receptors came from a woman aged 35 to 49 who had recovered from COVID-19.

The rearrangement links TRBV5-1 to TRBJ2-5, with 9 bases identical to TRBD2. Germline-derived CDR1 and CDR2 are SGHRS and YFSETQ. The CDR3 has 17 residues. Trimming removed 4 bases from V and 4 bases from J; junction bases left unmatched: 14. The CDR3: CASSGAFAGGPGETQYF. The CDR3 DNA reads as TGCGCCAGCAGCGGGGCATTCGCGGGAGGGCCGGGAGAGACCCAGTACTTC.

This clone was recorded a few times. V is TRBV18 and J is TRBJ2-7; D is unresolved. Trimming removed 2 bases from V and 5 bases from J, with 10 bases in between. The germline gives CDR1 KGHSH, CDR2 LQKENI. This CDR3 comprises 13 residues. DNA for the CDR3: TGTGCCAGCTCACCAAATAAGGCGGACGAGCAGTACTTC. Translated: CASSPNKADEQYF.

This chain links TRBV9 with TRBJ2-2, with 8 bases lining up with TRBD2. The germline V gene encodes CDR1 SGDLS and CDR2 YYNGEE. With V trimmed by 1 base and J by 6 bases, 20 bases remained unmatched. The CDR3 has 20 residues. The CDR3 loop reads CASSVSTPASGSYRAGELFF. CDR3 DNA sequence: TGTGCCAGCAGCGTATCTACCCCGGCAAGCGGGAGTTATCGAGCCGGGGAGCTGTTTTTT.

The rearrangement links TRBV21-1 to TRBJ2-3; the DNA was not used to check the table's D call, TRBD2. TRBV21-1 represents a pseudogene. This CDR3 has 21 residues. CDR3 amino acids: CASSKSLGLAGGPLTPDTQYF. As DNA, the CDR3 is TGTGCCAGCAGCAAATCGTTGGGACTAGCGGGAGGACCACTGACTCCAGATACGCAGTATTTT.

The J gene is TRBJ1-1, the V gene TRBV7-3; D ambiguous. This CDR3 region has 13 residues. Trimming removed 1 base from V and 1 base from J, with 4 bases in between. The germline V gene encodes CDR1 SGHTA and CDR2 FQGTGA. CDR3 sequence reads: CASSLNRNTEAFF. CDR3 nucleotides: TGTGCCAGCAGCTTAAACAGGAACACTGAAGCTTTCTTT.

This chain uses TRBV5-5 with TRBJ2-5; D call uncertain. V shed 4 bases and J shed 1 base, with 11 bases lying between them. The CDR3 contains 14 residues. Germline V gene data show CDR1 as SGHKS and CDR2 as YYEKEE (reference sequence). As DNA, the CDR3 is TGTGCCAGCAGCACCCAGTACAGCCAAGAGACCCAGTACTTC. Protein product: CASSTQYSQETQYF.

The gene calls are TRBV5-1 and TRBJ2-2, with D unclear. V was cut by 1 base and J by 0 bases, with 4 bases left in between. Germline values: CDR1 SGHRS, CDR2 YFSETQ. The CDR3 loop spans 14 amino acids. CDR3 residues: CASSLLPNTGELFF. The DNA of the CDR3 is TGCGCCAGCAGCTTGCTTCCGAACACCGGGGAGCTGTTTTTT.

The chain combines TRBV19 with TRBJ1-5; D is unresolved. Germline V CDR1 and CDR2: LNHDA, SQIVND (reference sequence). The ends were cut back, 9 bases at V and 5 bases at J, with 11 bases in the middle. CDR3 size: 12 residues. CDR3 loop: CARRPGDQPQHF. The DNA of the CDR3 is TGTGCCAGACGCCCGGGTGATCAGCCCCAGCATTTT. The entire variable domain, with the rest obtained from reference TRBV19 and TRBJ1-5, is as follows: DGGITQSPKYLFRKEGQNVTLSCEQNLNHDAMYWYRQDPGQGLRLIYYSQIVNDFQKGDIAEGYSVSREKKESFPLTVTSAQKNPTAFYLCARRPGDQPQHFGDGTRLSIL.

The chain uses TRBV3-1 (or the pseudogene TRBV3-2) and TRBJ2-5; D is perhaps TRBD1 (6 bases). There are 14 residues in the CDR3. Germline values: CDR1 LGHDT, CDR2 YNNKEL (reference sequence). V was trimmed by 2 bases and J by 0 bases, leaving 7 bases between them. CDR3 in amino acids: CASSQRGYQETQYF. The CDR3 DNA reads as TGTGCCAGCAGCCAAAGGGGGTACCAAGAGACCCAGTACTTC.

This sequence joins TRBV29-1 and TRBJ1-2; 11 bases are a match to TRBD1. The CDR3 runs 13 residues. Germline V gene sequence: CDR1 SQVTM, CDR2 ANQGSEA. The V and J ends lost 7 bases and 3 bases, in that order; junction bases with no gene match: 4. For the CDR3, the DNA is TGCAGCGCCGGGGGACAGGGGGACTATGGCTACACCTTC. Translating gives CSAGGQGDYGYTF. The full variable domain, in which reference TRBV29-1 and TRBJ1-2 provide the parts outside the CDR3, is SAVISQKPSRDICQRGTSLTIQCQVDSQVTMMFWYRQQPGQSLTLIATANQGSEATYESGFVIDKFPISRPNLTFSTLTVSNMSPEDSSIYLCSAGGQGDYGYTFGSGTRLTVV.

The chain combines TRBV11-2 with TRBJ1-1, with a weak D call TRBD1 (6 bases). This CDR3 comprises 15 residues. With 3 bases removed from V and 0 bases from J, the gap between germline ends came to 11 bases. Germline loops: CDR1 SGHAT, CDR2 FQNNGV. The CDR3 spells CASSFGTQMNTEAFF. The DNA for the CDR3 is TGTGCCAGCAGCTTCGGGACACAGATGAACACTGAAGCTTTCTTT.

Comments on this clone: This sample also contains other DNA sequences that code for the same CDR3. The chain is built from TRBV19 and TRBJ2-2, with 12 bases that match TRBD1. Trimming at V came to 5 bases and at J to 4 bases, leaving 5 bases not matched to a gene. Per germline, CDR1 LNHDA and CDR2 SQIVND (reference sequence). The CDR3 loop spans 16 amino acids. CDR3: CASSSGQGAGTGELFF. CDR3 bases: TGTGCCAGTAGTTCGGGACAGGGGGCTGGCACCGGGGAGCTGTTTTTT.

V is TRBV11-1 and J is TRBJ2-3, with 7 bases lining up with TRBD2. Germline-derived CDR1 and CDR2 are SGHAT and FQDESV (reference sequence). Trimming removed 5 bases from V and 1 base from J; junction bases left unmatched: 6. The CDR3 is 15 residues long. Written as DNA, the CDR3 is TGTGCCAGCAGCAATCTAGCGGAGCGCACAGATACGCAGTATTTT. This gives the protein CASSNLAERTDTQYF.

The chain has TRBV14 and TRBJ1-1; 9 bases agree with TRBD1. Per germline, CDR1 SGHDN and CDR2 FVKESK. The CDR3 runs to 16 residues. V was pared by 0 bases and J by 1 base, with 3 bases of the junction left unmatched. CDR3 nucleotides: TGTGCCAGCAGCCAAGATTGGGGACAGGGGAACACTGAAGCTTTCTTT. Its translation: CASSQDWGQGNTEAFF.